One sample yielded the 27 T cell receptor beta chains listed below, sequenced in a study of blood T cell repertoires in COVID-19. Generated by immunoSEQ multiplex PCR, the TCRdb table keeps only in-frame clones and is missing some. This table has about 250,000 clones, around 90% appearing once. Sequences were obtained from peripheral blood. The source is a woman in her thirties or forties who had recovered from COVID-19.

This clone was observed once. V is TRBV5-4 and J is TRBJ2-3, with a possible D match to TRBD1 (6 bases). The CDR3 consists of 14 residues. V lost 0 bases and J lost 4, with 9 bases in between. Germline V CDR1 and CDR2: SGHNT, YYREEE (reference sequence). The CDR3 DNA reads as TGTGCCAGCAGCTTGGACAGGGCTTCAGATACGCAGTATTTT. It codes for CASSLDRASDTQYF.

The sample holds one count of this clone. The rearrangement joins TRBV25-1 to TRBJ2-1; TRBD1 matches at 10 bases. The V gene end was trimmed by 5 bases and the J gene end by 7 bases; junction bases not matched to a gene: 11. Germline values: CDR1 MGHDK, CDR2 SYGVNS. The CDR3 runs 16 residues. The CDR3 bases are TGTGCCAGCAGTCACCTCGGGACAGGGGTTCGGAATGAGCAGTTCTTC. Its protein product is CASSHLGTGVRNEQFF.

The rearrangement links TRBV7-8 to TRBJ1-5, with a possible D match to TRBD1 (6 bases). CDR1 is SGHVS, CDR2 FQNEAQ, per germline. The length of the CDR3 is 14 residues. V was trimmed by 1 base and J by 4 bases, leaving 8 bases between them. The CDR3 is CASSLEDSNQPQHF. DNA of the CDR3: TGTGCCAGCAGCTTAGAGGACAGTAATCAGCCCCAGCATTTT.

This clone has a handful of counts. One end of the junction fails to match germline, which may point to a read error. V gene TRBV7-7 combines with J gene TRBJ2-7; 9 bases line up with TRBD2. The CDR3 sequence is 17 residues long. Germline V gene sequence: CDR1 SSHAT, CDR2 FNYEAQ (reference sequence). The CDR3 region is CASSLGGGRAYSYEQYF. The CDR3 bases are TGTGCTAGCAGCTTAGGGGGCGGGAGGGCCTACTCCTACGAGCAGTACTTC.

This chain joins TRBV19 and TRBJ2-7; TRBD2 matches at 10 bases. Germline loops: CDR1 LNHDA, CDR2 SQIVND (reference sequence). Trimming removed 10 bases from V and 4 bases from J; junction bases left unmatched: 4. This CDR3 spans 12 amino acids. The CDR3 nucleotides are TGTGCCACCTCGACTAGCGGGTACGAGCAGTACTTC. Translating it yields CATSTSGYEQYF.

The chain has TRBV30 and TRBJ1-4; no clear D gene. In germline, CDR1 is GTSNPN, CDR2 SVGIG (reference sequence). V shed 0 bases and J shed 4 bases, with 9 bases lying between them. CDR3 size: 14 residues. The CDR3 nucleotides read TGTGCCTGGAGTGTGAATAGCTTTAATGAAAAACTGTTTTTT. Its translation: CAWSVNSFNEKLFF. Supplemented by reference TRBV30 and TRBJ1-4, the full variable domain reads SQTIHQWPATLVQPVGSPLSLECTVEGTSNPNLYWYRQAAGRGLQLLFYSVGIGQISSEVPQNLSASRPQDRQFILSSKKLLLSDSGFYLCAWSVNSFNEKLFFGSGTQLSVL.

The rearrangement uses TRBV30 and TRBJ1-4; the D gene is possibly TRBD1 (6 bases). V was trimmed by 8 bases and J by 3 bases, leaving 10 bases between them. The CDR3 has 12 amino acids. CDR1 is GTSNPN, CDR2 SVGIG, per germline (reference sequence). CDR3 region: CAVGQSNEKLFF. The CDR3 DNA sequence: TGTGCCGTAGGACAGTCTAATGAAAAACTGTTTTTT.

The chain uses TRBV30 and TRBJ2-1, with D maybe TRBD2 (6 bases). This CDR3 is built from 13 residues. Germline assignment: CDR1 GTSNPN and CDR2 SVGIG (reference sequence). V gave up 2 bases and J gave up 6 bases, with 11 bases separating them. CDR3 region: CAWSKTSSNEQFF. CDR3 sequence (DNA): TGTGCCTGGAGTAAAACTAGCAGCAATGAGCAGTTCTTC.

This clone was found once. The chain uses TRBV25-1 and TRBJ2-3; D ambiguous. The germline V gene encodes CDR1 MGHDK and CDR2 SYGVNS. The CDR3 loop spans 14 amino acids. Trimming removed 3 bases at V and 1 base at J, with 8 bases between. As DNA, the CDR3 is TGTGCCAGCAGTGAGGGCGCAGGCACAGATACGCAGTATTTT. Translation: CASSEGAGTDTQYF.

The rearrangement links TRBV6-5 to TRBJ2-2; weak D call: TRBD2 (5 bases). The CDR3 is 12 residues long. Germline V gene lookup returns CDR1 MNHEY and CDR2 SVGAGI. Deletions cut 7 bases from V and 6 bases from J, with 9 bases between. CDR3 bases: TGTGCCAGCAATCGGGGTGCCGGGGAGCTGTTTTTT. Its translation: CASNRGAGELFF.

The chain has TRBV6-4 and TRBJ2-3; possibly TRBD1 for D (6 bases). V lost 4 bases and J lost 4, with 21 bases in between. This CDR3 region has 17 residues. From germline, CDR1 is MRHNA and CDR2 SNTAGT. Here the CDR3 DNA reads TGTGCCAGCAGTGGACTTGGGACACCCTGTTTTCCAGATACGCAGTATTTT. Protein: CASSGLGTPCFPDTQYF.

The chain employs TRBV28 and TRBJ1-1; D may be TRBD1 (5 bases). The CDR3 spans 12 residues. Germline loops: CDR1 MDHEN, CDR2 SYDVKM. V lost 2 bases to trimming and J lost 5 bases, with 6 bases between them. CDR3 in amino acids: CASSLRQTEAFF. As DNA, the CDR3 is TGTGCCAGCAGTTTACGACAGACTGAAGCTTTCTTT.

This clone turned up a few times. The chain combines TRBV30 with TRBJ2-2; 7 bases line up with TRBD2. V shed 5 bases, J shed 7 bases, and the junction held 1 base outside the gene matches. The CDR3 loop spans 11 amino acids. Germline assignment: CDR1 GTSNPN and CDR2 SVGIG (reference sequence). The CDR3 region is CAWGRVGELFF. The CDR3 DNA reads as TGTGCCTGGGGGAGGGTCGGGGAGCTGTTTTTT.

This rearrangement joins TRBV7-2 to TRBJ1-1, with D possibly being TRBD1 (6 bases). This CDR3 comprises 14 residues. Trimming pared 5 bases from V and 3 bases from J, leaving 13 bases between. Germline V gives CDR1 SGHTA, CDR2 FQGNSA. This CDR3 reads CASSTPQGHTEAFF. The CDR3, as DNA: TGTGCCAGCAGCACCCCACAGGGACACACTGAAGCTTTCTTT. The whole variable domain, filled in from reference TRBV7-2 and TRBJ1-1, reads GAGVSQSPSNKVTEKGKDVELRCDPISGHTALYWYRQSLGQGLEFLIYFQGNSAPDKSGLPSDRFSAERTGGSVSTLTIQRTQQEDSAVYLCASSTPQGHTEAFFGQGTRLTVV.

The rearrangement joins TRBV6-1 to TRBJ2-7, with 9 bases that match TRBD1. The germline gives CDR1 MNHNS, CDR2 SASEGT. The CDR3 runs 15 residues. The V segment lost 3 bases and the J segment 7 bases; nucleotides outside the gene matches: 10. CDR3 protein: CASSDIGTGFGEQYF. Written as DNA, the CDR3 is TGTGCCAGCAGTGATATCGGGACAGGGTTCGGGGAGCAGTACTTC.

The chain is built from TRBV28 and TRBJ2-7, with 7 bases lining up with TRBD1. Germline V gene data show CDR1 as MDHEN and CDR2 as SYDVKM. The CDR3 is 14 amino acids. J lost 6 bases, V lost 8 bases, and 13 bases had no gene match. CDR3 sequence (DNA): TGTGCCAGCCAGGGACAGACCGGGCTTCTCGAGCAGTACTTC. This translates into CASQGQTGLLEQYF.

This sequence joins TRBV4-1 and TRBJ2-2; 13 bases are shared with TRBD2. Germline CDR1 MGHRA, CDR2 YSYEKL. The CDR3 covers 17 residues. The V and J ends lost 1 base and 8 bases, in that order; junction bases with no gene match: 7. The CDR3 is CASSQGRLAGGSGELFF. CDR3 nucleotide sequence: TGCGCCAGCAGCCAAGGACGACTAGCGGGAGGTAGTGGGGAGCTGTTTTTT.

The chain recombines TRBV12-3 or TRBV12-4 with TRBJ1-5; D is unresolved. The CDR3 runs to 13 residues. With 5 bases removed from V and 2 bases from J, the gap between germline ends came to 7 bases. The CDR3 here is CASSTGGNQPQHF. The CDR3, as DNA: TGTGCCAGCAGTACCGGGGGCAATCAGCCCCAGCATTTT.

The V call is TRBV5-1, the J call TRBJ1-1; D possibly corresponds to TRBD1 (6 bases). Germline CDR1 is SGHRS and CDR2 is YFSETQ. Trimming took off 4 bases at V and 7 bases at J, with 20 bases between the two ends. CDR3 size: 15 residues. The CDR3 region has the DNA TGCGCCAGCAGCCCAATAGGGGGGGCCGGGCGTGAAGCTTTCTTT. Encoded protein: CASSPIGGAGREAFF. The full variable domain, in which reference TRBV5-1 and TRBJ1-1 provide the parts outside the CDR3, is KAGVTQTPRYLIKTRGQQVTLSCSPISGHRSVSWYQQTPGQGLQFLFEYFSETQRNKGNFPGRFSGRQFSNSRSEMNVSTLELGDSALYLCASSPIGGAGREAFFGQGTRLTVV.

The chain employs TRBV2 and TRBJ2-5; possibly TRBD2 for D (6 bases). The V and J ends lost 7 bases and 1 base respectively, with 19 bases between them. In germline, CDR1 is SNHLY, CDR2 FYNNEI. This CDR3 is 16 amino acids long. CDR3 DNA sequence: TGTGCCAGCAAATGGGGAGGCCATGCTCTCCAAGAGACCCAGTACTTC. Its translation: CASKWGGHALQETQYF.

The rearrangement joins TRBV5-3 to TRBJ1-6; D remains unclear. Being an ORF, TRBV5-3 has a function that is uncertain. With 0 bases removed from V and 7 bases from J, the gap between germline ends came to 5 bases. This CDR3 contains 13 residues. The CDR3: CARSLARNSPLHF. The CDR3 DNA sequence: TGTGCCAGAAGCTTGGCTCGGAATTCACCCCTCCACTTT.

The chain is built from TRBV6-5 and TRBJ2-3; tentative D call: TRBD1 (6 bases). The V and J ends lost 6 bases and 1 base respectively, with 14 bases between them. This CDR3 is 15 amino acids long. Germline CDR1 MNHEY, CDR2 SVGAGI. The DNA for the CDR3 is TGTGCCAGCAGCAGACCGGGACACCGCACAGATACGCAGTATTTT. Translated, it gives CASSRPGHRTDTQYF.

This clone was counted a single time. The chain uses TRBV13 and TRBJ1-4, with 7 bases lining up with TRBD1. This CDR3 has 17 amino acids. The germline gives CDR1 PRHDT, CDR2 FYEKMQ (reference sequence). The V segment lost 2 bases and the J segment 2 bases; nucleotides outside the gene matches: 8. The chain's CDR3 is CASSLFQGTATNEKLFF. The DNA of the CDR3 is TGTGCCAGCAGCTTATTTCAGGGGACAGCTACTAATGAAAAACTGTTTTTT.

The chain is built from TRBV2 and TRBJ1-3; perhaps TRBD1 as D (5 bases). Trimming shortened V by 3 bases and J by 4 bases, and 10 bases separated the two germline ends. Germline assignment: CDR1 SNHLY and CDR2 FYNNEI. The CDR3 sequence is 14 residues long. The CDR3 spells CASSEQGAGNTIYF. DNA of the CDR3: TGTGCCAGCAGTGAGCAGGGCGCGGGAAACACCATATATTTT.

This clone was recorded a few times. The chain recombines TRBV12-3 or TRBV12-4 with TRBJ2-1; D uncertain. Trimming took 7 bases from V and 9 from J, leaving 16 bases between them. The CDR3 has 13 amino acids. CDR3 in amino acids: CASTSHSLGEQFF. In nucleotides, the CDR3 is TGTGCCAGCACCTCACACAGCCTGGGTGAGCAGTTCTTC.

This chain links TRBV19 with TRBJ1-4; D gene uncertain. The germline V gene has CDR1 LNHDA and CDR2 SQIVND (reference sequence). CDR3 size: 12 residues. Trimming pared 2 bases from V and 7 bases from J, leaving 5 bases between. The CDR3 DNA follows: TGTGCCAGTAGTATACGGGGTGAAAAACTGTTTTTT. This codes for CASSIRGEKLFF.

The chain employs TRBV2 and TRBJ2-2; TRBD1 matches at 7 bases. Per the germline V gene, CDR1 is SNHLY and CDR2 is FYNNEI. The CDR3 spans 15 residues. Germline trimming cut 6 bases from V and 0 bases from J; bases unmatched to any gene: 4. CDR3 amino acids: CASRTGTANTGELFF. CDR3 DNA sequence: TGTGCCAGCAGGACCGGGACAGCGAACACCGGGGAGCTGTTTTTT.